A single sample gave rise to the 10 T cell receptor beta chains below, sequenced in a study of cytomegalovirus exposure and HLA in healthy donors. 60 Vbeta and 13 Jbeta primers were used in PCR. Using immunoSEQ multiplex PCR, the repertoire was profiled, and TCRdb retains in-frame clones only, with some absent. The sample has 250,000 to 350,000 clones, 75% to 90% seen once; the top ten hold approximately 4.3%. Sequenced: PBMCs. Receptors originate from a middle-aged man in good health and CMV-seropositive.

The genes are TRBV28 and TRBJ2-7, with D possibly matching TRBD1 (5 bases). This CDR3 is built from 17 residues. CDR1 is MDHEN and CDR2 is SYDVKM in the germline V gene. The V end lost 2 bases, the J end lost 1 base, and 18 bases lay between the germline ends. The CDR3 here is CASSLGSTGHQSYEQYF. CDR3 bases: TGTGCCAGCAGTTTAGGCTCTACAGGACATCAGTCCTACGAGCAGTACTTC. Full variable domain (missing parts from reference TRBV28 and TRBJ2-7): DVKVTQSSRYLVKRTGEKVFLECVQDMDHENMFWYRQDPGLGLRLIYFSYDVKMKEKGDIPEGYSVSREKKERFSLILESASTNQTSMYLCASSLGSTGHQSYEQYFGPGTRLTVT.

The CDR3 here is CASSHTGTVEETQYF. In DNA form, the CDR3 reads TGTGCCAGCAGCCATACCGGGACAGTCGAAGAGACCCAGTACTTC. The chain has TRBV13 and TRBJ2-5, with 7 bases that match TRBD1. Germline V gene lookup returns CDR1 PRHDT and CDR2 FYEKMQ (reference sequence). Trimming took 5 bases from V and 3 from J; bases not matched to a gene: 9. CDR3 size: 15 residues.

The V call is TRBV28, the J call TRBJ1-2; 8 bases are a match to TRBD1. The germline V gene encodes CDR1 MDHEN and CDR2 SYDVKM. CDR3 size: 12 residues. Losses at the gene ends were 10 bases for V and 4 bases for J; bases not matched to a gene: 5. The CDR3 DNA reads TGTGCCACCTTTGACAGGGGCTATGGCTACACCTTC. Translation gives CATFDRGYGYTF.

The V gene is TRBV11-3, the J gene TRBJ2-2, with 12 bases fitting TRBD2. The CDR3 is 15 amino acids. V shed 5 bases, J shed 5 bases, and the junction held 3 bases outside the gene matches. Per the germline V gene, CDR1 is SGHNT and CDR2 is YENEEA. CDR3 DNA: TGTGCCAGCAGCGCCCTAGCGGGAGGGACCGGGGAGCTGTTTTTT. It specifies CASSALAGGTGELFF.

The V call is TRBV7-9, the J call TRBJ1-2; D remains ambiguous. Trimming shortened V by 6 bases and J by 6 bases, and 11 bases separated the two germline ends. Looked up from germline, CDR1 is SEHNR and CDR2 is FQNEAQ (reference sequence). The CDR3 has 12 amino acids. In nucleotides, the CDR3 is TGTGCCAGCAGGCCAAACAAACATGGCTACACCTTC. It yields the protein CASRPNKHGYTF.

The gene calls are TRBV14 and TRBJ2-1; 10 nucleotides align to TRBD2. This CDR3 region has 15 residues. In germline, CDR1 is SGHDN, CDR2 FVKESK. The trim removed 4 bases at V and 5 bases at J, leaving 5 bases unmatched. Written as DNA, the CDR3 is TGTGCCAGCAGCCGAATAGCGGGAGGCAACAATGAGCAGTTCTTC. It is translated as CASSRIAGGNNEQFF.

V gene TRBV15 combines with J gene TRBJ1-3; D is possibly TRBD1 (5 bases). This CDR3 is built from 18 residues. CDR1 LNHNV and CDR2 YYDKDF come from the germline V gene (reference sequence). The germline V and J ends were trimmed by 0 bases and 0 bases, with 15 bases remaining between them. The CDR3 is CATSRDWGGTSSGNTIYF. Written as DNA, the CDR3 is TGTGCCACCAGCAGAGATTGGGGGGGAACAAGCTCTGGAAACACCATATATTTT. Variable domain in full (rest from reference TRBV15 and TRBJ1-3): DAMVIQNPRYQVTQFGKPVTLSCSQTLNHNVMYWYQQKSSQAPKLLFHYYDKDFNNEADTPDNFQSRRPNTSFCFLDIRSPGLGDTAMYLCATSRDWGGTSSGNTIYFGEGSWLTVV.

V is TRBV18 and J is TRBJ2-1, with D maybe TRBD1 (6 bases). The CDR3 covers 14 residues. The germline V gene has CDR1 KGHSH and CDR2 LQKENI. Trimming removed 6 bases from V and 2 bases from J, with 11 bases in between. The CDR3 nucleotides are TGTGCCAGCTCTACAGGGTGGACCTACAATGAGCAGTTCTTC. Protein product: CASSTGWTYNEQFF.

This chain uses TRBV11-3 with TRBJ1-1; TRBD1 might be the D (5 bases). CDR1 is SGHNT, CDR2 YENEEA, per germline. The CDR3 is made up of 13 amino acids. The germline V and J ends were trimmed by 4 bases and 1 base, with 7 bases remaining between them. CDR3 sequence (DNA): TGTGCCAGCAGCTGGGGCCCGAACACTGAAGCTTTCTTT. Protein product: CASSWGPNTEAFF.

This clone was observed once. V usage is TRBV5-6 and J usage is TRBJ2-7; tentatively, D is TRBD1 (6 bases). The CDR3 sequence is 16 residues long. CDR1 and CDR2 from the germline V gene are SGHDT and YYEEEE. V lost 1 base and J 0 bases, leaving 14 bases between the germline ends. The CDR3 DNA follows: TGTGCCAGCAGCTTGTCGGCAGGGGTTAGCTCCTACGAGCAGTACTTC. Residues: CASSLSAGVSSYEQYF.